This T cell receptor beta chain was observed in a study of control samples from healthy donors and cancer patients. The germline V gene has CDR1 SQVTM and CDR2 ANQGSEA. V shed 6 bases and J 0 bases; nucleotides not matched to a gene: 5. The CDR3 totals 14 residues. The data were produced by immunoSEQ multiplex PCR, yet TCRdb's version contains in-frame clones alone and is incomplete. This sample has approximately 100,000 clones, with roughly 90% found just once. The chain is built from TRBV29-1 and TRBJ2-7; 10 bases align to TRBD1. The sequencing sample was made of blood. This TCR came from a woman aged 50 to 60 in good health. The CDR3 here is CSVLRTGGSYEQYF. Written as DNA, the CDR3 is TGCAGCGTACTTAGGACAGGGGGCTCCTACGAGCAGTACTTC.